This TCR beta chain was sequenced in a study of blood T cell repertoires in COVID-19. In germline, CDR1 is LNHNV, CDR2 YYDKDF (reference sequence). The CDR3 has 15 residues. Trimming stripped 0 bases from V and 0 bases from J, with 9 bases between. Sequencing was performed with immunoSEQ multiplex PCR; in TCRdb, only in-frame clones are kept and a portion is missing. The table has a few hundred thousand clones, under 85% seen once. The chain combines TRBV15 with TRBJ2-7; perhaps TRBD2 as D (6 bases). This receptor was taken from a human donor with COVID-19, enrolled during active disease. The donor label of this sample is uncertain. Sequencing used peripheral blood. CDR3 residues: CATSRDGTVSYEQYF. The CDR3 DNA reads TGTGCCACCAGCAGAGATGGGACTGTCTCCTACGAGCAGTACTTC.